A single T cell receptor beta chain is shown here with its context. These data are taken from a study of blood T cell repertoires in COVID-19. In the study overall: Acute and convalescent COVID-19 samples came from the United States, Italy and Spain. Nucleic acid was either cDNA or gDNA, and it came from T cells, B-cell-depleted T cells, or PBMCs.

As originally analysed: Nucleated cell counts were estimated from reference gene primer amplification. Repertoires were generated with immunoSEQ multiplex PCR, while TCRdb's copy carries only in-frame clones and drops some. V and J calls and clone size are copied from that table; D and trimming were computed from the DNA. The sample has about 83,000 clones, 87% seen once. Germline CDR1 reads SGHNT; CDR2 reads YYREEE (reference sequence). The CDR3 covers 15 residues. Trimming took 2 bases from V and 2 from J; bases not matched to a gene: 5. The chain recombines TRBV5-4 with TRBJ2-3; 7 positions agree with TRBD1. The source is a woman in her 50s with active or convalescent COVID-19. The sample taken for sequencing was peripheral blood. CDR3 in amino acids: CASSFRGPHTDTQYF. The CDR3 DNA follows: TGTGCCAGCAGCTTTAGGGGGCCACACACAGATACGCAGTATTTT.